This T cell receptor beta chain was profiled in a study of blood T cell repertoires in COVID-19. In Seattle, patients joined the study during active infection and were tracked longitudinally. Trimming stripped 2 bases from V and 8 bases from J, with 22 bases between. Per the germline V gene, CDR1 is SGHTS and CDR2 is YDEGEE. The CDR3 totals 16 residues. Per the original data handling: Amplification from reference gene primers served as the basis for estimated nucleated cell counts. The method was immunoSEQ multiplex PCR; TCRdb's version includes in-frame clones alone and lacks a portion of them. That table is the source of V, J and clone size, and D and trimming were worked out from the DNA. The data contain approximately 290,000 clones, roughly 80% of them seen just once; the ten biggest clones take up 15% to 19%.

Sequencing was performed on peripheral blood. This chain joins TRBV5-8 and TRBJ1-2, with D perhaps matching TRBD1 (6 bases). The receptor was isolated from a person aged 70 to 85 with COVID-19, enrolled during active disease. DNA for the CDR3: TGTGCCAGCAGCTTACCGATCGGCCGCGCGGGGGGCGGCTACACCTTC. Amino acids: CASSLPIGRAGGGYTF.